A single sample gave rise to the 27 T cell receptor beta chains below, sequenced in a study of patients and donors after allogeneic stem cell transplantation. Via MiXCR, TCRdb re-called the RT-PCR reads, giving one row per CDR3 protein. The table lists some 160,000 distinct CDR3 sequences, 24% of them singletons. The sample consisted of blood, either unsorted or a sorted T cell fraction (not recorded which). The receptors come from a human donor who was either an allogeneic HSCT recipient or a stem cell or donor lymphocyte infusion donor (not recorded which). It is not recorded whose cells these are; they may come from a transplant donor.

This clonotype appeared many times. This rearrangement joins TRBV27 to TRBJ2-5; no firm D call. CDR1 is MNHEY and CDR2 is SMNVEV in the germline V gene (reference sequence). The CDR3 is 15 residues long. V was trimmed by 2 bases and J by 7 bases, leaving 17 bases between them. The CDR3 is CASSLNGWPYGTQYF. The CDR3 nucleotides read TGTGCCAGCAGTTTAAATGGGTGGCCCTACGGGACCCAGTACTTC.

The gene calls are TRBV28 and TRBJ2-7, with D possibly TRBD2 on 5 matching bases. Germline CDR1 MDHEN, CDR2 SYDVKM. CDR3 length: 13 residues. V gave up 5 bases and J gave up 2 bases, with 10 bases separating them. CDR3 bases: TGTGCCAGCAGTCCAAGCGGTACCTACGAGCAGTACTTC. Translated, it gives CASSPSGTYEQYF.

This clonotype was picked up a small number of times. This rearrangement joins TRBV6-6 to TRBJ1-4; D may be TRBD1 (5 bases). The CDR3 spans 14 residues. Germline loops: CDR1 MNHNY, CDR2 SVGAGI (reference sequence). Trimming removed 6 bases from V and 8 bases from J, with 16 bases in between. The CDR3 DNA reads as TGTGCCAGCAGCCCTCCGGGACGGGGAGAAAAACTGTTTTTT. It is translated as CASSPPGRGEKLFF.

This clonotype was detected only once. V gene TRBV7-9 combines with J gene TRBJ1-6; D uncertain. Between the trimmed V and J ends, which lost 1 base and 7 bases, there was a span of 11 bases. The CDR3 covers 15 residues. Per germline, CDR1 SEHNR and CDR2 FQNEAQ (reference sequence). The CDR3 reads CASSLEFSLNSPLHF. CDR3 DNA: TGTGCCAGCAGCTTAGAGTTTTCCCTGAATTCACCCCTCCACTTT.

This clonotype showed up just a few times. The J gene is TRBJ1-2, the V gene TRBV4-3, with D uncertain. This CDR3 has 13 amino acids. V shed 0 bases and J shed 6 bases, with 8 bases lying between them. The germline CDR1 and CDR2 sequences are LGHNA and YSLEER. CDR3 nucleotides: TGCGCCAGCAGCCAAGAGGATGGGAATGGCTACACCTTC. Translation gives CASSQEDGNGYTF.

CDR3 in DNA: TGTGCCAGCAGCTTGAGGAGGGCCGAAACCGGGGAGCTGTTTTTT. Amino acid sequence: CASSLRRAETGELFF. V is TRBV11-2 and J is TRBJ2-2; D possibly corresponds to TRBD2 (6 bases). Trimming left V 3 bases short and J 5 bases short, with 13 bases between. Germline V gene data show CDR1 as SGHAT and CDR2 as FQNNGV. CDR3 length: 15 residues.

This clonotype was counted at least ten times. The CDR3 nucleotides are TGTGCCAGCATGACCTGGACAGGGGTTAACACTGAAGCTTTCTTT. This encodes CASMTWTGVNTEAFF. The chain joins TRBV7-9 to TRBJ1-1; 9 nucleotides match TRBD1. Germline V gene lookup returns CDR1 SEHNR and CDR2 FQNEAQ (reference sequence). The J segment lost 2 bases and the V segment lost 7 bases, leaving 8 bases of the junction unmatched. CDR3 length: 15 residues.

The chain couples TRBV6-6 to TRBJ2-7; D tentatively reads TRBD1 or TRBD2 (5 bases each). Trimming shortened V by 7 bases and J by 4 bases, and 20 bases separated the two germline ends. The length of the CDR3 is 15 residues. Germline V CDR1 and CDR2: MNHNY, SVGAGI (reference sequence). CDR3 coding DNA: TGTGCCAGCATCGCCCCATCCCATGGGGGATACGAGCAGTACTTC. Its protein product is CASIAPSHGGYEQYF.

V gene TRBV9 combines with J gene TRBJ2-7; D call uncertain. CDR3 size: 13 residues. CDR1 is SGDLS and CDR2 is YYNGEE in the germline V gene. The V gene lost 0 bases and the J gene lost 1 base, with 5 bases spanning the gap. CDR3 DNA sequence: TGTGCCAGCAGCGTAGCGGAGTCCTACGAGCAGTACTTC. This codes for CASSVAESYEQYF.

This clonotype showed up many times. V gene TRBV6-5 combines with J gene TRBJ1-1, with a weak D call TRBD1 (6 bases). The CDR3 is made up of 16 amino acids. V was trimmed by 4 bases and J by 1 base, leaving 16 bases between them. Germline V gene data show CDR1 as MNHEY and CDR2 as SVGAGI. This chain's CDR3 is CASSSLETGWNTEAFF. Written as DNA, the CDR3 is TGTGCCAGCAGTTCCTTAGAGACAGGTTGGAACACTGAAGCTTTCTTT.

Only a few counts were recorded for this clonotype. The chain joins TRBV4-3 to TRBJ2-5, with D perhaps matching TRBD2 (5 bases). Germline V gives CDR1 LGHNA, CDR2 YSLEER. The CDR3 runs 16 residues. V lost 1 base and J 2 bases, leaving 14 bases between the germline ends. In DNA, the CDR3 is TGCGCCAGCAGCCAAGGTGTACGGGATTCACAAGAGACCCAGTACTTC. Translating gives CASSQGVRDSQETQYF.

A few counts support this clonotype. The chain employs TRBV7-9 and TRBJ2-7; D is unresolved. Germline-derived CDR1 and CDR2 are SEHNR and FQNEAQ (reference sequence). Trimming removed 7 bases from V and 3 bases from J, with 16 bases in between. This CDR3 has 14 residues. The CDR3 reads CASTKGNSDYEQYF. CDR3 DNA: TGTGCCAGCACCAAAGGTAACAGTGACTACGAGCAGTACTTC.

The chain uses TRBV25-1 and TRBJ1-2, with 7 bases aligning to TRBD1. This CDR3 has 14 residues. Germline V gene sequence: CDR1 MGHDK, CDR2 SYGVNS. The ends lost 3 bases at V and 3 bases at J; junction bases unmatched: 4. CDR3: CASSDPQGHYGYTF. The CDR3 DNA follows: TGTGCCAGCAGTGACCCACAGGGGCACTATGGCTACACCTTC.

This clonotype showed up just a few times. The V call is TRBV7-2, the J call TRBJ2-3; D is possibly TRBD1 or TRBD2 (5 bases each). Trimming stripped 6 bases from V and 4 bases from J, with 17 bases between. The germline CDR1 and CDR2 sequences are SGHTA and FQGNSA. The CDR3 contains 15 residues. CDR3 protein: CASSQSGAPADTQYF. DNA for the CDR3: TGTGCCAGCAGTCAGTCCGGGGCCCCCGCAGATACGCAGTATTTT.

The rearrangement uses TRBV12-3 or TRBV12-4 and TRBJ2-1, with D unresolved. Trimming cost V 7 bases and J 3 bases, with 13 bases left between them. CDR3 length: 14 amino acids. The CDR3 sequence is CASTLKSSYNEQFF. The CDR3 DNA reads as TGTGCCAGCACCTTGAAAAGCAGCTACAATGAGCAGTTCTTC.

V usage is TRBV6-5 and J usage is TRBJ1-1; no definite D call. Looked up from germline, CDR1 is MNHEY and CDR2 is SVGAGI. The CDR3 runs 13 residues. V lost 2 bases and J 4 bases, leaving 8 bases between the germline ends. CDR3 nucleotides: TGTGCCAGCAGTTACAGTTTTTCCACTGAAGCTTTCTTT. Amino acids: CASSYSFSTEAFF.

This clonotype has more than one count but fewer than ten. This rearrangement joins TRBV12-3 or TRBV12-4 to TRBJ1-6; 7 bases are a match to TRBD1. V was clipped by 4 bases and J by 7 bases; unmatched bases: 13. The CDR3 length is 17 residues. The CDR3 DNA sequence: TGTGCCAGCAGTTCCCTGACAGGGAAAACCAAAAATTCACCCCTCCACTTT. This translates into CASSSLTGKTKNSPLHF.

The chain couples TRBV9 to TRBJ2-5; 7 positions match TRBD2. The CDR3 spans 14 residues. Trimming cost V 0 bases and J 3 bases; bases outside gene matches: 2. The germline V gene has CDR1 SGDLS and CDR2 YYNGEE. The CDR3 sequence is CASSVGTSKETQYF. The CDR3 bases are TGTGCCAGCAGCGTAGGGACTAGTAAAGAGACCCAGTACTTC.

The rearrangement links TRBV12-3 or TRBV12-4 to TRBJ2-2; TRBD1 might be the D (5 bases). This CDR3 has 11 amino acids. Trimming left V 7 bases short and J 7 bases short, with 7 bases between. The CDR3, as DNA: TGTGCCAGCAAAACAGGCGGGGAGCTGTTTTTT. It yields the protein CASKTGGELFF.

This clonotype was seen at least ten times. J is TRBJ1-1 and V is TRBV29-1, with 7 bases fitting TRBD1. Per germline, CDR1 SQVTM and CDR2 ANQGSEA. The CDR3 sequence is 13 residues long. V was pared by 4 bases and J by 1 base, with 3 bases of the junction left unmatched. The CDR3 bases are TGCAGCGTTGCCGACAGGGCGAACACTGAAGCTTTCTTT. Translation gives CSVADRANTEAFF.

This clonotype was observed a few times. The genes are TRBV3-1 and TRBJ1-2, with D unclear. V was trimmed by 2 bases and J by 4 bases, leaving 11 bases between them. Germline CDR1 reads LGHDT; CDR2 reads YNNKEL (reference sequence). This CDR3 has 14 residues. DNA of the CDR3: TGTGCCAGCAGCCAATTCTTCCTGCCCTATGGCTACACCTTC. Residues: CASSQFFLPYGYTF.

This clonotype was detected only a few times. J is TRBJ1-5 and V is TRBV2, with D uncertain. Germline V gene sequence: CDR1 SNHLY, CDR2 FYNNEI. The CDR3 covers 15 residues. Trimming took off 3 bases at V and 1 base at J, with 10 bases between the two ends. The CDR3 region is CASSDRTGSNQPQHF. Here the CDR3 DNA reads TGTGCCAGCAGTGACAGGACGGGGAGCAATCAGCCCCAGCATTTT.

The V gene is TRBV12-3 or TRBV12-4, the J gene TRBJ1-2; TRBD1 is a possible D gene (5 bases). V dropped 8 bases and J dropped 4 bases, with 17 bases sitting between them. CDR3 size: 14 residues. The CDR3 DNA sequence: TGTGCCAGCGGGACTAGAACGGGGGGCTATGGCTACACCTTC. This sequence encodes CASGTRTGGYGYTF.

This clonotype has only a few counts. The V and J genes are TRBV20-1 and TRBJ1-1, with unresolved D. This CDR3 comprises 12 residues. The V gene's germline CDR1 is DFQATT and CDR2 SNEGSKA (reference sequence). V gave up 6 bases and J gave up 1 base, with 9 bases separating them. CDR3 DNA sequence: TGCAGTGCCAATCACCCGAACACTGAAGCTTTCTTT. Translation gives CSANHPNTEAFF.

The chain links TRBV30 to TRBJ1-4; 7 bases line up with TRBD1. Per the germline V gene, CDR1 is GTSNPN and CDR2 is SVGIG (reference sequence). Germline trimming cut 5 bases from V and 11 bases from J; bases unmatched to any gene: 11. This CDR3 contains 13 residues. CDR3 residues: CAWHFQQGTKLFF. CDR3 DNA sequence: TGTGCCTGGCACTTTCAACAGGGGACGAAACTGTTTTTT. Looking up the rest from reference TRBV30 and TRBJ1-4 gives the full variable domain: SQTIHQWPATLVQPVGSPLSLECTVEGTSNPNLYWYRQAAGRGLQLLFYSVGIGQISSEVPQNLSASRPQDRQFILSSKKLLLSDSGFYLCAWHFQQGTKLFFGSGTQLSVL.

In regard to this clonotype: The conserved final phenylalanine or tryptophan is absent from the CDR3, which likely points to a read error. The gene calls are TRBV5-1 and TRBJ1-6; D gene ambiguous. Germline V gives CDR1 SGHRS, CDR2 YFSETQ. The V end was cut by 3 bases, the J end by 9 bases, with 16 bases between. The length of the CDR3 is 15 residues. The CDR3 reads CASSSSQAGGSPLHL. The CDR3, as DNA: TGCGCCAGCAGCTCCAGCCAGGCAGGTGGTTCACCCCTCCACTTG.

This clonotype showed up just a few times. V is TRBV5-1 and J is TRBJ2-7, with D perhaps matching TRBD1 (5 bases). CDR3 length: 13 amino acids. Germline CDR1 and CDR2: SGHRS and YFSETQ. Between the trimmed V and J ends, which lost 6 bases and 2 bases, there was a span of 12 bases. DNA of the CDR3: TGCGCCAGCAAGGGCCAGGACACCTACGAGCAGTACTTC. It codes for CASKGQDTYEQYF.